What follows is one T cell receptor (beta chain) and its context. UMIs were included in TCR beta cDNA generated by 5'RACE template switching. TCRdb reprocessed the 5' RACE reads and keeps a single row for each CDR3 protein, giving no DNA. This specimen shows 200,000 to 300,000 distinct CDR3 sequences; the ten leading clones hold approximately 0.41%. CDR1 SQVTM and CDR2 ANQGSEA come from the germline V gene. The CDR3 is 13 residues long. These data come from a study of T cells expressing NK-cell markers. The sequence came from a man younger than 35 in good health. The chain employs TRBV29-1 and TRBJ2-7; TCRdb proposes TRBD1, but this gene call is untestable without DNA. Sequencing was carried out using blood T cells: a sorted CD56 or NKG2C T cell subset, CD4+ or CD8+ T cells, or bulk PBMC T cells (not recorded which). CDR3: CSGLGTDNYEQYF.